The next 19 T cell receptor beta chains were all read from a single sample in a study of cytomegalovirus exposure and HLA in healthy donors. Assay: immunoSEQ multiplex PCR; the TCRdb copy retains only in-frame clones and omits some. This sample has some 170,000 clones; approximately 86% occur once, and the top ten carry approximately 2.4%. Sequenced material: PBMCs. The receptor set was obtained from a woman aged 18-35 years in good health and CMV-seronegative.

This chain uses TRBV2 with TRBJ2-5; 13 bases are shared with TRBD2. The germline V gene encodes CDR1 SNHLY and CDR2 FYNNEI. There are 20 residues in the CDR3. V lost 2 bases, J lost 4 bases, and 16 bases stayed unmatched. The CDR3 reads CASSESRRIRTSGGGETQYF. As DNA, the CDR3 is TGTGCCAGCAGTGAATCACGTCGGATTAGGACTAGCGGGGGTGGAGAGACCCAGTACTTC.

The chain is built from TRBV19 and TRBJ2-3; D is undetermined. The germline CDR1 and CDR2 sequences are LNHDA and SQIVND (reference sequence). Trimming left V 6 bases short and J 0 bases short, with 10 bases between. CDR3 length equals 14 residues. The DNA of the CDR3 is TGTGCCAGTAGGCGCGCGGTTAGCACAGATACGCAGTATTTT. Protein product: CASRRAVSTDTQYF.

The chain joins TRBV11-2 to TRBJ2-1; 7 bases align to TRBD2. Germline CDR1 and CDR2: SGHAT and FQNNGV. The V gene end was trimmed by 6 bases and the J gene end by 1 base; junction bases not matched to a gene: 3. The CDR3 is made up of 14 amino acids. CDR3 bases: TGTGCCAGCAGTCGAGCGGGATCCTACAATGAGCAGTTCTTC. Protein sequence: CASSRAGSYNEQFF.

This chain connects TRBV5-6 to TRBJ2-1; 12 nucleotides line up with TRBD1. CDR3 length equals 18 residues. Trimming at V came to 1 base and at J to 1 base, leaving 6 bases not matched to a gene. Germline CDR1 SGHDT, CDR2 YYEEEE. The CDR3 loop reads CASSLPGTGGLSYNEQFF. For the CDR3, the DNA is TGTGCCAGCAGCTTGCCTGGGACAGGGGGCCTTTCCTACAATGAGCAGTTCTTC.

The CDR3 reads CASSPYDRWSSGNTIYF. DNA of the CDR3: TGTGCCAGTAGTCCTTACGACAGGTGGAGCTCTGGAAACACCATATATTTT. The V and J genes are TRBV19 and TRBJ1-3; D possibly corresponds to TRBD1 (6 bases). The CDR3 loop spans 17 amino acids. CDR1 is LNHDA and CDR2 is SQIVND in the germline V gene (reference sequence). The V end lost 5 bases, the J end lost 0 bases, and 17 bases lay between the germline ends. Full variable domain (remainder filled in from reference TRBV19 and TRBJ1-3): DGGITQSPKYLFRKEGQNVTLSCEQNLNHDAMYWYRQDPGQGLRLIYYSQIVNDFQKGDIAEGYSVSREKKESFPLTVTSAQKNPTAFYLCASSPYDRWSSGNTIYFGEGSWLTVV.

The chain has TRBV5-1 and TRBJ2-1; maybe TRBD1 (6 bases). This CDR3 region has 17 residues. Germline V lookup: CDR1 SGHRS, CDR2 YFSETQ. The germline V and J ends were trimmed by 4 bases and 0 bases, with 17 bases remaining between them. CDR3 DNA sequence: TGCGCCAGCAGCGCCCAGGGGCGAATCCGCTCCTACAATGAGCAGTTCTTC. It specifies CASSAQGRIRSYNEQFF.

The chain carries TRBV9 and TRBJ2-3; the match to TRBD2 covers 13 bases. The CDR3 runs to 20 residues. V dropped 3 bases and J dropped 3; count of bases not matched to a gene: 16. CDR1 is SGDLS and CDR2 is YYNGEE in the germline V gene. CDR3 sequence (DNA): TGTGCCAGCAGCGAGCGAACAGGGAACCTGGGACTAGCGGGGACAGATACGCAGTATTTT. It is translated as CASSERTGNLGLAGTDTQYF.

This clone has only one observation. V is TRBV5-1 and J is TRBJ2-1; 7 bases are shared with TRBD2. The trim removed 7 bases at V and 7 bases at J, leaving 14 bases unmatched. This CDR3 spans 15 amino acids. The germline V gene encodes CDR1 SGHRS and CDR2 YFSETQ. The CDR3 DNA reads as TGCGCCAGCTACGGGGACTACCTCCCGACAAATGAGCAGTTCTTC. Protein product: CASYGDYLPTNEQFF.

This rearrangement joins TRBV29-1 to TRBJ1-2, with 8 positions matching TRBD1. This CDR3 has 13 amino acids. V lost 5 bases to trimming and J lost 3 bases; unmatched junction nucleotides: 5. Germline V lookup: CDR1 SQVTM, CDR2 ANQGSEA. The CDR3: CSVPTTGDYGYTF. The CDR3 DNA reads TGCAGCGTTCCCACGACAGGGGACTATGGCTACACCTTC. The variable domain in full, with the rest retrieved from reference TRBV29-1 and TRBJ1-2, is SAVISQKPSRDICQRGTSLTIQCQVDSQVTMMFWYRQQPGQSLTLIATANQGSEATYESGFVIDKFPISRPNLTFSTLTVSNMSPEDSSIYLCSVPTTGDYGYTFGSGTRLTVV.

The chain recombines TRBV9 with TRBJ2-5; TRBD1 might be the D (6 bases). CDR3 size: 14 residues. The V end was cut by 3 bases, the J end by 5 bases, with 14 bases between. Germline V gives CDR1 SGDLS, CDR2 YYNGEE. CDR3 in DNA: TGTGCCAGCAGCGCGACCACAGGGCGGGAGACCCAGTACTTC. Its translation is CASSATTGRETQYF.

In its sample, this clone was seen a few times. The J gene is TRBJ1-2, the V gene TRBV19; the D gene is possibly TRBD1 (6 bases). Germline loops: CDR1 LNHDA, CDR2 SQIVND (reference sequence). With 7 bases removed from V and 0 bases from J, the gap between germline ends came to 12 bases. CDR3 length equals 14 residues. The CDR3 loop reads CASTPRQANYGYTF. Here the CDR3 DNA reads TGTGCCAGTACCCCGAGACAGGCTAACTATGGCTACACCTTC.

This chain connects TRBV12-5 to TRBJ1-4, with TRBD1 as a possible D gene (6 bases). In germline, CDR1 is LGHNT, CDR2 FRNRAP. Trimming left V 4 bases short and J 7 bases short, with 16 bases between. This CDR3 is 15 amino acids long. CDR3 bases: TGTGCTAGTGGTTCCGGACAGCGTAAGGGTGAAAAACTGTTTTTT. It translates to CASGSGQRKGEKLFF.

The chain is built from TRBV28 and TRBJ1-1, with D hard to call. The ends were cut back, 6 bases at V and 5 bases at J, with 13 bases in the middle. The CDR3 totals 13 residues. Germline-derived CDR1 and CDR2 are MDHEN and SYDVKM. CDR3 nucleotides: TGTGCCAGCAGGGCTCCCTCGGGGACTGAAGCTTTCTTT. Its protein is CASRAPSGTEAFF.

This chain uses TRBV6-5 with TRBJ2-1; TRBD2 agrees at 7 bases. V lost 2 bases to trimming and J lost 7 bases; unmatched junction nucleotides: 5. The CDR3 is 14 amino acids. Looked up from germline, CDR1 is MNHEY and CDR2 is SVGAGI. The chain's CDR3 is CASSYGLVINEQFF. For the CDR3, the DNA is TGTGCCAGCAGTTACGGACTAGTCATAAATGAGCAGTTCTTC.

The V and J genes are TRBV11-2 and TRBJ2-1; 8 nucleotides agree with TRBD1. J gave up 7 bases and V 4 bases, and 9 bases lay outside the gene matches. This CDR3 comprises 15 residues. Germline V gene lookup returns CDR1 SGHAT and CDR2 FQNNGV. CDR3 coding DNA: TGTGCCAGCAGCTCCGGACGGTACAGGGGGAATGAGCAGTTCTTC. It is translated as CASSSGRYRGNEQFF. Complete variable domain (other parts from reference TRBV11-2 and TRBJ2-1): EAGVAQSPRYKIIEKRQSVAFWCNPISGHATLYWYQQILGQGPKLLIQFQNNGVVDDSQLPKDRFSAERLKGVDSTLKIQPAKLEDSAVYLCASSSGRYRGNEQFFGPGTRLTVL.

The V gene is TRBV9, the J gene TRBJ1-2; D might be TRBD1 (6 bases). The CDR3 length is 16 residues. Trimming pared 0 bases from V and 8 bases from J, leaving 20 bases between. Germline V gene lookup returns CDR1 SGDLS and CDR2 YYNGEE. The CDR3 region has the DNA TGTGCCAGCAGCGTAGAGGGACCGGGACACCAAGCGGGCTACACCTTC. Residues: CASSVEGPGHQAGYTF. The complete variable domain, with remaining parts taken from reference TRBV9 and TRBJ1-2, reads DSGVTQTPKHLITATGQRVTLRCSPRSGDLSVYWYQQSLDQGLQFLIQYYNGEERAKGNILERFSAQQFPDLHSELNLSSLELGDSALYFCASSVEGPGHQAGYTFGSGTRLTVV.

J is TRBJ1-2 and V is TRBV25-1, with D tentatively TRBD1 (5 bases). Trimming shortened V by 5 bases and J by 7 bases, and 11 bases separated the two germline ends. The CDR3 totals 12 residues. CDR1 MGHDK and CDR2 SYGVNS come from the germline V gene. This CDR3 is CASSLKGLGYTF. CDR3 DNA sequence: TGTGCCAGCAGTCTAAAGGGGCTTGGCTACACCTTC.

The V call is TRBV5-1, the J call TRBJ2-3; 9 nucleotides match TRBD2. V shed 4 bases and J 3 bases; nucleotides not matched to a gene: 6. Germline CDR1 and CDR2: SGHRS and YFSETQ. There are 15 residues in the CDR3. The CDR3 bases are TGCGCCAGCAGCAGCGGGGGGAGATCGACAGATACGCAGTATTTT. It yields the protein CASSSGGRSTDTQYF.

V gene TRBV7-9 combines with J gene TRBJ1-2; 7 bases line up with TRBD1. CDR3 length equals 16 residues. Germline V CDR1 and CDR2: SEHNR, FQNEAQ (reference sequence). V lost 1 base and J lost 4; bases outside the gene matches: 9. CDR3 protein: CASSLEPGQSLYGYTF. The CDR3 nucleotides read TGTGCCAGCAGCTTAGAACCGGGACAGAGCCTCTATGGCTACACCTTC.